What follows are 15 T cell receptor beta chains derived from one specimen sequenced in a study of cytomegalovirus exposure and HLA in healthy donors. Researchers ran the PCR with 60 Vbeta and 13 Jbeta primers. This table comes from immunoSEQ multiplex PCR, and its TCRdb copy is limited to in-frame clones, with some not included. This sample yields 150,000 to 200,000 clones, of which approximately 82% are seen a single time; 1.5% to 2% belongs to the top ten. What was sequenced was PBMCs. These receptors were obtained from a woman under 30 in good health and CMV-seronegative.

This clone was seen just once. The gene calls are TRBV18 and TRBJ2-1, with 8 bases identical to TRBD1. The CDR3 consists of 19 residues. V lost 3 bases and J lost 6; bases outside the gene matches: 19. CDR1 and CDR2 (germline): KGHSH, LQKENI. The CDR3 protein is CASSPSIGQGQLRGNEQFF. CDR3 nucleotide sequence: TGTGCCAGCTCACCTTCCATCGGACAGGGACAGCTGAGGGGCAATGAGCAGTTCTTC.

The genes are TRBV6-5 and TRBJ1-5; D may be TRBD1 (6 bases). With 5 bases removed from V and 5 bases from J, the gap between germline ends came to 10 bases. The CDR3 runs 13 residues. Germline values: CDR1 MNHEY, CDR2 SVGAGI. CDR3 sequence (DNA): TGTGCCAGCAGTGTCAGGGGAGATCAGCCCCAGCATTTT. Translating gives CASSVRGDQPQHF.

This clone was seen only once. The genes are TRBV7-2 and TRBJ2-1; 14 bases map to TRBD2. The germline gives CDR1 SGHTA, CDR2 FQGNSA. J gave up 15 bases and V 5 bases, and 12 bases lay outside the gene matches. The CDR3 runs to 15 residues. The CDR3, as DNA: TGTGCCAGCAGCCAATGGACTAGCGGGAGGCAAAATCCGTTCTTC. Residues: CASSQWTSGRQNPFF.

The V call is TRBV28, the J call TRBJ2-7; 10 bases fit TRBD1. The germline gives CDR1 MDHEN, CDR2 SYDVKM. CDR3 size: 18 residues. Germline trimming cut 4 bases from V and 4 bases from J; bases unmatched to any gene: 16. The CDR3 DNA follows: TGTGCCAGCAGTTCCTCCCACGGGGTGGGACAGGGGCCTTACGAGCAGTACTTC. Its protein product is CASSSSHGVGQGPYEQYF. The full variable domain, its missing parts supplied by reference TRBV28 and TRBJ2-7, is DVKVTQSSRYLVKRTGEKVFLECVQDMDHENMFWYRQDPGLGLRLIYFSYDVKMKEKGDIPEGYSVSREKKERFSLILESASTNQTSMYLCASSSSHGVGQGPYEQYFGPGTRLTVT.

The chain employs TRBV19 and TRBJ2-2, with TRBD1 as a possible D gene (6 bases). The V end lost 5 bases, the J end lost 3 bases, and 19 bases lay between the germline ends. This CDR3 comprises 17 residues. The germline CDR1 and CDR2 sequences are LNHDA and SQIVND (reference sequence). The CDR3 reads CASSVPGQKLDTGELFF. The CDR3 nucleotides are TGTGCCAGTAGTGTCCCGGGACAAAAACTGGACACCGGGGAGCTGTTTTTT.

This chain uses TRBV5-6 with TRBJ2-5; 10 bases fit TRBD1. The CDR3 has 17 amino acids. Germline assignment: CDR1 SGHDT and CDR2 YYEEEE. The J segment lost 3 bases and the V segment lost 3 bases, leaving 11 bases of the junction unmatched. The CDR3: CASSSPPGQGMEETQYF. Here the CDR3 DNA reads TGTGCCAGCAGCTCACCCCCGGGACAGGGGATGGAAGAGACCCAGTACTTC.

This clone has only one observation. The V and J genes are TRBV27 and TRBJ1-1; D ambiguous. V was trimmed by 6 bases and J by 6 bases, leaving 8 bases between them. The CDR3 totals 11 residues. CDR1 and CDR2 from the germline V gene are MNHEY and SMNVEV (reference sequence). In nucleotides, the CDR3 is TGTGCCAGCAGGGGCCGCGCTGAAGCTTTCTTT. Translated, it gives CASRGRAEAFF.

The genes are TRBV6-5 and TRBJ2-5; the match to TRBD2 covers 9 bases. The CDR3 spans 15 residues. After removal of 4 bases from V and 5 bases from J, the junction contained 8 bases not matched to a gene. The germline V gene has CDR1 MNHEY and CDR2 SVGAGI. CDR3 in amino acids: CASSFIAGAGETQYF. CDR3 DNA sequence: TGTGCCAGCAGTTTCATAGCGGGAGCCGGGGAGACCCAGTACTTC.

This clone appeared once. The gene calls are TRBV30 and TRBJ2-5; 10 bases line up with TRBD2. The germline gives CDR1 GTSNPN, CDR2 SVGIG (reference sequence). V shed 1 base, J shed 5 bases, and the junction held 7 bases outside the gene matches. The CDR3 spans 15 residues. For the CDR3, the DNA is TGTGCCTGGAGTGCCGGGACTAGCGTCCAGGAGACCCAGTACTTC. It encodes CAWSAGTSVQETQYF.

V and J are TRBV15 and TRBJ2-2; 12 bases map to TRBD1. The CDR3 sequence is 20 residues long. Germline lookup yields CDR1 LNHNV and CDR2 YYDKDF (reference sequence). With 3 bases clipped from V and 8 bases from J, the junction kept 19 bases outside the gene matches. The CDR3 region is CATSSLWDRGQPGGTGELFF. CDR3 DNA sequence: TGTGCCACCAGCAGCCTTTGGGACAGGGGGCAACCTGGGGGTACGGGGGAGCTGTTTTTT. The whole variable domain, filled in from reference TRBV15 and TRBJ2-2, reads DAMVIQNPRYQVTQFGKPVTLSCSQTLNHNVMYWYQQKSSQAPKLLFHYYDKDFNNEADTPDNFQSRRPNTSFCFLDIRSPGLGDTAMYLCATSSLWDRGQPGGTGELFFGEGSRLTVL.

The gene calls are TRBV14 and TRBJ2-7, with unresolved D. Trimming left V 4 bases short and J 7 bases short, with 11 bases between. CDR3 length equals 12 residues. The germline V gene has CDR1 SGHDN and CDR2 FVKESK. DNA of the CDR3: TGTGCCAGCAGCCTGTACGACTTAGAGCAGTACTTC. It encodes CASSLYDLEQYF. Combining the CDR3 with reference TRBV14 and TRBJ2-7 gives the whole variable domain EAGVTQFPSHSVIEKGQTVTLRCDPISGHDNLYWYRRVMGKEIKFLLHFVKESKQDESGMPNNRFLAERTGGTYSTLKVQPAELEDSGVYFCASSLYDLEQYFGPGTRLTVT.

The chain employs TRBV18 and TRBJ1-1, with a possible D match to TRBD1 (5 bases). Germline-derived CDR1 and CDR2 are KGHSH and LQKENI. The CDR3 length is 15 residues. Trimming removed 4 bases at V and 1 base at J, with 13 bases between. CDR3: CASSQGGRENTEAFF. The CDR3 region has the DNA TGTGCCAGCTCACAAGGCGGCAGGGAGAACACTGAAGCTTTCTTT.

V and J are TRBV19 and TRBJ2-2; 8 nucleotides agree with TRBD2. The V gene end was trimmed by 7 bases and the J gene end by 7 bases; junction bases not matched to a gene: 14. The CDR3 is made up of 16 amino acids. Germline assignment: CDR1 LNHDA and CDR2 SQIVND (reference sequence). CDR3 nucleotides: TGTGCCAGTAAAGCTGGGGTAGCGGGGCCCCTCGGGGAGCTGTTTTTT. This translates into CASKAGVAGPLGELFF. Supplemented by reference TRBV19 and TRBJ2-2, the full variable domain reads DGGITQSPKYLFRKEGQNVTLSCEQNLNHDAMYWYRQDPGQGLRLIYYSQIVNDFQKGDIAEGYSVSREKKESFPLTVTSAQKNPTAFYLCASKAGVAGPLGELFFGEGSRLTVL.

There are a few counts of this clone. The rearrangement uses TRBV28 and TRBJ1-4; a weak D match, TRBD1 (5 bases). This CDR3 region has 12 residues. Trimming left V 6 bases short and J 8 bases short, with 10 bases between. CDR1 and CDR2 from the germline V gene are MDHEN and SYDVKM. The CDR3 region is CASRIRVEKLFF. CDR3 DNA sequence: TGTGCCAGCAGAATCAGGGTAGAAAAACTGTTTTTT.

This rearrangement joins TRBV5-1 to TRBJ1-2, with TRBD1 matching 10 bases. From germline, CDR1 is SGHRS and CDR2 YFSETQ. This CDR3 spans 14 amino acids. With 0 bases clipped from V and 8 bases from J, the junction kept 4 bases outside the gene matches. Here the CDR3 reads CASSLATGGGGYTF. As DNA, the CDR3 is TGCGCCAGCAGCTTGGCGACAGGGGGCGGCGGCTACACCTTC.